This T cell receptor beta chain was found in a study of blood T cell repertoires in COVID-19. On the study more broadly: Sites in the United States, Italy and Spain provided acute and convalescent COVID-19 samples. The cDNA or gDNA used as material had been derived from T cells, B-cell-depleted T cells, or PBMCs.

Method: immunoSEQ multiplex PCR; TCRdb's copy keeps in-frame clones and lacks some. This table has some 140,000 clones, roughly four fifths appearing once. The CDR3 totals 12 residues. V gave up 3 bases and J gave up 6 bases; unmatched junction bases: 1. Germline V gene sequence: CDR1 DFQATT, CDR2 SNEGSKA (reference sequence). This clone was detected once. The specimen sequenced was peripheral blood. The TCR originated in a man aged 80 or over with acute or convalescent COVID-19. This chain joins TRBV20-1 and TRBJ2-4; 8 bases are a match to TRBD1. CDR3 DNA: TGCAGTGCTAGTACAGGGGGAAACATTCAGTACTTC. This gives the protein CSASTGGNIQYF.